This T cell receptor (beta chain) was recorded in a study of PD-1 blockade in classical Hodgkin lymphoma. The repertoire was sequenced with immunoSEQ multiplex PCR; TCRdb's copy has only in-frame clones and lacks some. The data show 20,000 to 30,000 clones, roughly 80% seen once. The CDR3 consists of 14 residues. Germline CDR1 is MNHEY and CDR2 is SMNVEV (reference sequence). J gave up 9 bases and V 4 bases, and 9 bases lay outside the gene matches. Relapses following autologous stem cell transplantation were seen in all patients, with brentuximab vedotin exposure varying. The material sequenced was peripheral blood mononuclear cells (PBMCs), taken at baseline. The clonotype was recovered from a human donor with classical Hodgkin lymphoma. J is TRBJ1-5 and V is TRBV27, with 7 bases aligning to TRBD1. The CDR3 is CASSSQGRGWPQHF. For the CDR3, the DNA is TGTGCCAGCAGTTCACAGGGGAGGGGGTGGCCCCAGCATTTT.